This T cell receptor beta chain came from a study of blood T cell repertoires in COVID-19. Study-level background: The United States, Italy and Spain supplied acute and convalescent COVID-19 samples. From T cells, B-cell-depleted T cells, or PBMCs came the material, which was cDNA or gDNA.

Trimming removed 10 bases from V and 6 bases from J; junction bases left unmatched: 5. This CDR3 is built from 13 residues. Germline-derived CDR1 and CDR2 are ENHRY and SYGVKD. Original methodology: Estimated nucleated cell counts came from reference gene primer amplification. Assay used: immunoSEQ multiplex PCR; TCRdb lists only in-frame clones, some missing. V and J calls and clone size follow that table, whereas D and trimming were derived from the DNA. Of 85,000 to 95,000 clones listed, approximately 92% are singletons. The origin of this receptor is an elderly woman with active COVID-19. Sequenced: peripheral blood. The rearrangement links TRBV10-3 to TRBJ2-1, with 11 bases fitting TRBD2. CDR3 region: CATLAGGINEQFF. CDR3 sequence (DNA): TGTGCCACCTTAGCGGGAGGGATCAATGAGCAGTTCTTC.